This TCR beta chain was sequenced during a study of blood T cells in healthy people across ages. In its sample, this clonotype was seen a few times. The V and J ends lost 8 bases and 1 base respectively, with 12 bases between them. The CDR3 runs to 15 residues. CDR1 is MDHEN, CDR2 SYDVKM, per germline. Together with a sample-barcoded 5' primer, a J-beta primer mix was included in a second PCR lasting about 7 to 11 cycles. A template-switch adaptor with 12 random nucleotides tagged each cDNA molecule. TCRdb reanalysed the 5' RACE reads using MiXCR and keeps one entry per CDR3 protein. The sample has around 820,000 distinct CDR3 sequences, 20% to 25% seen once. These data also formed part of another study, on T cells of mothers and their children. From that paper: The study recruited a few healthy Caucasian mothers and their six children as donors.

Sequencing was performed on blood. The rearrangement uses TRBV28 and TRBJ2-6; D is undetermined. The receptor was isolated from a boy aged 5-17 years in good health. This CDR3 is CASGTPASGANVLTF. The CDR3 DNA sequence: TGTGCCAGCGGAACCCCGGCGTCTGGGGCCAACGTCCTGACTTTC.